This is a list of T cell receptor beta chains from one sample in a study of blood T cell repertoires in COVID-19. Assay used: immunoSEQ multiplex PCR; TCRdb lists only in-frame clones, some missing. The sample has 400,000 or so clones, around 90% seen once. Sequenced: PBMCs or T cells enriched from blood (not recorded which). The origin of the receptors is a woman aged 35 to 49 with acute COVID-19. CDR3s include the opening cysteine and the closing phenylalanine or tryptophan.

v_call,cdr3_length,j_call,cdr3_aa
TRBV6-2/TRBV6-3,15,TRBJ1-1,CASSSLTGQNTEAFF
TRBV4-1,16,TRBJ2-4,CASSQVYDKAKNIQYF
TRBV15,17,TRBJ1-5,CATSRDLRTDSNQPQHF
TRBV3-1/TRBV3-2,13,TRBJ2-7,CASSQTESGVQYF
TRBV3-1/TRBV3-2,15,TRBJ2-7,CASSHLLAGTYEQYF
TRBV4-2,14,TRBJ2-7,CASSQEGLEGEQYF
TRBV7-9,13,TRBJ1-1,CASSLDMNTEAFF
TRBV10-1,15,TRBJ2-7,CATRRPGTGACEQYF
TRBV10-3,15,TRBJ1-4,CAISEPGTGTEKLFF
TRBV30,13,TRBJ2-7,CAWSVMGRHEQYF
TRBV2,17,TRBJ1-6,CASSERQTYTYNSPLHF
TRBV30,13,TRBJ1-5,CAWRQGGNQPQHF
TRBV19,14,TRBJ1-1,CASRTGQGGTEAFF
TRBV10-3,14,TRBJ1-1,CATQARQGNTEAFF
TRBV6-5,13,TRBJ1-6,CASSYEGATPLHF
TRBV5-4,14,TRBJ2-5,CASSSSGGEETQYF
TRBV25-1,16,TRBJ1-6,CASSELGQGTHSPLHF
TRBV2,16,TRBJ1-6,CASSVGGPRNNSPLHF
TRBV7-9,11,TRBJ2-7,CASSQGIEQYF
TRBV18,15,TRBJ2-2,CASSRDISNTGELFF
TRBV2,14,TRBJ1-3,CASRLGQDRNTIYF
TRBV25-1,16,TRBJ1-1,CASSEAPARVGTEAFF
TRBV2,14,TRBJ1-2,CASIPGQFNYGYTF
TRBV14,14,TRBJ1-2,CASSQGTPRRGYTF
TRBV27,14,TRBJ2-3,CASARRFYTDTQYF
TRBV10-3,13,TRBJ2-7,CAISELGGDEQYF
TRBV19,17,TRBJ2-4,CASSTDRGRLAKNIQYF